This is a list of T cell receptor beta chains from one sample in a study of shared clonotypes between healthy human individuals. Libraries were prepared by immunoSEQ multiplex PCR; TCRdb keeps only in-frame clonotypes and omits some of them. The sample lists approximately 320,000 clones; 80% to 90% were seen once. The source material was memory CD8+ T cells sorted from blood. All receptors come from a man aged 18-30 years in good health. CDR3s include the opening cysteine and the closing phenylalanine or tryptophan. D genes are given only for firm matches. Clone size is given for some rows only: seen once, a few or many times, or a class if the clone is expanded.

clone_size,v_call,j_call,d_call,cdr3_nt,cdr3_aa
NA,TRBV9,TRBJ1-6,NA,TGTGCCAGCAGCGTAGGGCGGGATAATTCACCCCTCCACTTT,CASSVGRDNSPLHF
NA,TRBV6-1,TRBJ2-5,TRBD1,TGTGCCAGCAGTGAACGGGACAGCTGGGGGACCCAGTACTTC,CASSERDSWGTQYF
many,TRBV7-2,TRBJ1-2,NA,TGTGCCAGCAGCTTTGGGACTCACGAGGGCTACACCTTC,CASSFGTHEGYTF
once,TRBV29-1,TRBJ2-5,NA,TGCAGCGTTGTCCGGGGCCAAGAGACCCAGTACTTC,CSVVRGQETQYF
many,TRBV5-4,TRBJ2-7,NA,TGTGCCAGCACCGAATCACAGGGCTCCTACGAGCAGTACTTC,CASTESQGSYEQYF
NA,TRBV4-1,TRBJ2-1,NA,TGCGCCAGCAGCCAAGAATTTGGAAGTGAGCAGTTCTTC,CASSQEFGSEQFF
NA,TRBV2,TRBJ2-2,NA,TGTGCCAGCAGGGAGGGACCTGGGGCCGGGGAGCTGTTTTTT,CASREGPGAGELFF
NA,TRBV29-1,TRBJ2-5,NA,TGCAGCGCCCTTCGGGGACGGGGCCAAGAGACCCAGTACTTC,CSALRGRGQETQYF
NA,TRBV20-1,TRBJ1-2,TRBD1,TGCAGTGCTGAGACAGGGGGCGGCTACACCTTC,CSAETGGGYTF
few,TRBV27,TRBJ1-2,TRBD1,TGTGCCAGCACTTTCACAGGGGGCATCGAGGGCTACACCTTC,CASTFTGGIEGYTF
NA,TRBV4-1,TRBJ2-7,NA,TGCGCCAGCAGCCAAGACGGTCTAGCTAGCTACGAGCAGTACTTC,CASSQDGLASYEQYF
NA,TRBV30,TRBJ2-7,TRBD2,TGTGCCTGGAGTAGCGGGAGGGGGTACGAGCAGTACTTC,CAWSSGRGYEQYF
NA,TRBV27,TRBJ2-7,NA,TGTGCCAGCAGTTTATCTGGCAGCTCCTACGAGCAGTACTTC,CASSLSGSSYEQYF
few,TRBV6-6,TRBJ2-3,NA,TGTGCCAGCAGTGCGGGACCTTCCCTTACAGATACGCAGTATTTT,CASSAGPSLTDTQYF
NA,TRBV28,TRBJ1-1,TRBD1,TGTGCCAGCAGTTTTCGCGGGACAGGGCGAGAAGCTTTCTTT,CASSFRGTGREAFF
NA,TRBV5-4,TRBJ2-7,TRBD1,TGTGCCAGCAGCACAGGGGGATACTACGAGCAGTACTTC,CASSTGGYYEQYF
NA,TRBV28,TRBJ1-1,NA,TGTGCCAGCAGTTCAGACATGAACACTGAAGCTTTCTTT,CASSSDMNTEAFF
once,TRBV7-8,TRBJ2-7,TRBD2,TGTGCCAGCAGCTTAGCGGCTAGCGGGAAGAACGAGCAGTACTTC,CASSLAASGKNEQYF
NA,TRBV30,TRBJ1-1,NA,TGTGCCTGCAACCCCCAGGGTCTGAACACTGAAGCTTTCTTT,CACNPQGLNTEAFF
NA,TRBV6-6,TRBJ2-1,TRBD2,TGTGCCAGCAGTTTCGAAGCGGGGGGTTCCTACAATGAGCAGTTCTTC,CASSFEAGGSYNEQFF
NA,TRBV10-2,TRBJ2-7,NA,TGCGCCAGCAGTGAGACAGGGTACGAGCAGTACTTC,CASSETGYEQYF
NA,TRBV4-2,TRBJ2-7,TRBD2,TGTGCCAGCAGCCAAGAAGGACTAGCGGGTAACTACGAGCAGTACTTC,CASSQEGLAGNYEQYF
NA,TRBV27,TRBJ2-5,NA,TGTGCCAGCAGTTTAATTGGCTCGTCAGTCCCAGAGACCCAGTACTTC,CASSLIGSSVPETQYF
NA,TRBV7-9,TRBJ1-1,NA,TGTGCCAGCAGCTTAGGTTGGGGAGAATACACTGAAGCTTTCTTT,CASSLGWGEYTEAFF